The entry that follows covers one T cell receptor (beta chain) sequence. In this sample, this clonotype turned up many times. Its cognate antigen has yet to be identified. No much larger clone is present one base from it, and per-base qualities are unavailable. This entry is derived from a study of T cell repertoires in cytomegalovirus infection (dated by TCRdb to 2018 to 2020). Background on the whole study: Because public TCR beta signatures pointed to carriage of CMV infection together with the matching HLA type, the HLA type of each donor mattered for the analysis.

The instrument given in TCRdb is Illumina HiSeq 1500. The public sequencing data were trimmed at Q25 with fastp and processed into clonotypes with MiXCR by TCRdb, which kept only in-frame beta chains. Here each entry gathers all rows of one CDR3 protein and keeps the most common genes and DNA. Across this sample there are roughly 230,000 distinct CDR3 sequences, with 12% seen only once. Clones ranked in the top ten supply approximately 1.6% of the sample. Beyond this particular receptor, the publication reports: In the ex vivo response, HLA-C-restricted CMV-specific TCR beta clonotypes were dominant, and in two of eight donors the single most frequent clonotype came from this HLA-C-restricted group. Cumulative frequency of public TCR beta family members discriminated carriers of CMV infection plus the relevant HLA type in this cohort and an independent roughly 350-donor cohort.

Counted from cysteine to phenylalanine, this CDR3 has 14 amino acids. The kept DNA is CDR3 alone, 42 bases in frame from the first base. The germline V gene specifies SGHTA as CDR1 and FQGNSA as CDR2. Ends trimmed: V by 3 bases, J by 5 bases; bases unmatched to a gene: 4. In this chain, TRBV7-2 is recombined with TRBJ1-1; 9 central nucleotides agree with TRBD1. The sequenced sample consisted of PBMCs. This sequence was found in a human donor in good health (CMV status not recorded). Some clones in this sample may be carry-over from other donors' samples. In nucleotides, the sequence is TGTGCCAGCAGCTTGGGTGGGACAGGGACTGAAGCTTTCTTT. Translated, this gives CASSLGGTGTEAFF.